This TCR beta chain was sequenced in a study of blood T cell repertoires in COVID-19. Study-wide background: COVID-19 samples from acute and convalescent phases originated in the United States, Italy and Spain.

Original processing methods: Nucleated cell number was recorded as an estimate derived from reference gene primer amplification. Only in-frame clones appear in the TCRdb table, and some are missing; sequencing was by immunoSEQ multiplex PCR. V and J calls and clone size are copied from that table; D and trimming were computed from the DNA. The profile shows a few hundred thousand clones, about 88% of them singletons. This clone was picked up a small number of times. Germline CDR1 reads MDHEN; CDR2 reads SYDVKM. CDR3 length equals 17 residues. V lost 6 bases, J lost 0 bases, and 15 bases lay in between. Participants were aged about 18 to 100 years from some 24 US areas. Two consecutive negative NP/OP PCR tests, clearance, or resolved symptoms defined Cohort 3 recovery.

The chain links TRBV28 to TRBJ1-6, with D uncertain. The clonotype was recovered from a woman aged 25 to 39 who had recovered from COVID-19. The specimen sequenced was PBMCs or T cells enriched from blood (not recorded which). The CDR3 nucleotides are TGTGCCAGCAGAACTGCATCCTTGAGCTCCTATAATTCACCCCTCCACTTT. This codes for CASRTASLSSYNSPLHF.